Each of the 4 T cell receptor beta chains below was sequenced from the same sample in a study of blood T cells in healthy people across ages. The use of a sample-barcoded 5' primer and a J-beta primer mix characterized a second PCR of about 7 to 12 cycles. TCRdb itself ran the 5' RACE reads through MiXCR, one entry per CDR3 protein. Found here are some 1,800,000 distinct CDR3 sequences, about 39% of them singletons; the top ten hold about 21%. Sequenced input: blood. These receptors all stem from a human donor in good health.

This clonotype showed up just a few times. In DNA, the CDR3 is TGTGCCATCAGTGGGGGATTGGGTCAGCCCCAGCATTTT. This sequence encodes CAISGGLGQPQHF. The chain carries TRBV10-3 and TRBJ1-5; D remains unclear. There are 13 residues in the CDR3. The germline CDR1 and CDR2 sequences are ENHRY and SYGVKD. Trimming stripped 4 bases from V and 6 bases from J, with 10 bases between.

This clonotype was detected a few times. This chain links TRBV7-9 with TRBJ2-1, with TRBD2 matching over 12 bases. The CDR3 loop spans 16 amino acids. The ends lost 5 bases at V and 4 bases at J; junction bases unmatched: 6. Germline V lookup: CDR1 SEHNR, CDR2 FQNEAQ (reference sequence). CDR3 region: CASSPAGTSGYNEQFF. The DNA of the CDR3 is TGTGCCAGCAGCCCAGCGGGGACTAGCGGGTACAATGAGCAGTTCTTC.

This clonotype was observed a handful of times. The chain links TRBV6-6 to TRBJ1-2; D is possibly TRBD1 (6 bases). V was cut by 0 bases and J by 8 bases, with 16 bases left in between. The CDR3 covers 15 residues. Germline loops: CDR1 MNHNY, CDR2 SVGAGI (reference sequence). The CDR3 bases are TGTGCCAGCAGTTACTCGATCAATAGGGGGGACGGCTACACCTTC. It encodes CASSYSINRGDGYTF.

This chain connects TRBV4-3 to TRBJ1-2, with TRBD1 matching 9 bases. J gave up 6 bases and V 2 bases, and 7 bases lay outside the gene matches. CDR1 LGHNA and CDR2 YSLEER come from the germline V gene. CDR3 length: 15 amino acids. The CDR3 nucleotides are TGCGCCAGCAGCCAAAGACAGGGGGAAGGGGATGGCTACACCTTC. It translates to CASSQRQGEGDGYTF.